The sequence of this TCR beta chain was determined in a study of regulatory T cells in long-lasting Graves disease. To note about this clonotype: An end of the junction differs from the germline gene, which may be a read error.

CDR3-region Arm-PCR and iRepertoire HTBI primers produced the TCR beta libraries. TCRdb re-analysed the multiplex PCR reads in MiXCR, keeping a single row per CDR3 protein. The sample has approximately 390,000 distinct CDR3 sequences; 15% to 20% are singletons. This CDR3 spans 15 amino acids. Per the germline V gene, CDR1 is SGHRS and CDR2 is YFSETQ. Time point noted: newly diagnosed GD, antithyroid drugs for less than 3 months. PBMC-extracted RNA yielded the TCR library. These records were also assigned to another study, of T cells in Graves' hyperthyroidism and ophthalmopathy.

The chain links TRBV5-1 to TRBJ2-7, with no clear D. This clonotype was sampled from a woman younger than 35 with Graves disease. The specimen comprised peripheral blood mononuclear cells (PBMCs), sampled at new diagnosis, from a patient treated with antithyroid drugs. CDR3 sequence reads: CASSLAPRSSYEQYF. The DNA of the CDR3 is TGTGCCAGCAGCTTGGCCCCAAGGAGCTCCTACGAGCAGTACTTC.